This TCR beta chain was retrieved from a study of T-cell reconstitution after alpha-beta-depleted transplantation in children. Notes on the study in general: Elevated TCRbeta diversity at day 60 was traced, in some patients, to surviving recipient T cells and thymic progenitors. Expanded graft clones, several hundred of them, were reportedly the source of alpha-beta T cells about two months after transplant. Once a year had passed after transplant, T-cell counts and diversity came mostly from newly produced T cells.

V lost 4 bases, J lost 7 bases, and 11 bases lay in between. Germline V gene lookup returns CDR1 SGHTA and CDR2 FQGTGA. The CDR3 totals 13 residues. Unique molecular identifiers were incorporated into the prepared TCRbeta library. TCRdb itself ran the PCR reads through MiXCR, one entry per CDR3 protein. The sample holds about 170,000 distinct CDR3 sequences, around 10% seen once. This clonotype was observed at least ten times. Its cognate antigen is unknown. Specimen: PBMCs, collected before TCRalphabeta/CD19-depleted stem cell transplant. This rearrangement joins TRBV7-3 to TRBJ2-1; TRBD2 might be the D (6 bases). The receptor comes from a boy between 2 and 10 years old with acute myeloid leukemia, due to receive a stem cell transplant. CDR3 residues: CASSSGDLNEQFF. CDR3 nucleotides: TGTGCCAGCAGCTCGGGGGATTTGAATGAGCAGTTCTTC.